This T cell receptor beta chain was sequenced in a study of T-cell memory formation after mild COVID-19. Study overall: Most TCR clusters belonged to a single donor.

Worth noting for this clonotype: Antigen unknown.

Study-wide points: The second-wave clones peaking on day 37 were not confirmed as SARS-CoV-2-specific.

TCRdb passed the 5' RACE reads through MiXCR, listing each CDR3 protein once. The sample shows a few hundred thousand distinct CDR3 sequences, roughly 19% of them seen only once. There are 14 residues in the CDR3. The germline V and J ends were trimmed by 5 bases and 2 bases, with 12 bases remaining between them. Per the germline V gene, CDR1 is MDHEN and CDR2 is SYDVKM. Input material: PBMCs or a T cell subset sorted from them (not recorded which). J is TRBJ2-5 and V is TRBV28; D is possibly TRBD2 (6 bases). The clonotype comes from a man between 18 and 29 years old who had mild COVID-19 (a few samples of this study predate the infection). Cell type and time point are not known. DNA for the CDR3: TGTGCCAGCAGTATCGGGACTGTTCAAGAGACCCAGTACTTC. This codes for CASSIGTVQETQYF. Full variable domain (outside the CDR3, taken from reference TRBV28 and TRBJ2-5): DVKVTQSSRYLVKRTGEKVFLECVQDMDHENMFWYRQDPGLGLRLIYFSYDVKMKEKGDIPEGYSVSREKKERFSLILESASTNQTSMYLCASSIGTVQETQYFGPGTRLLVL.